The 17 T cell receptor beta chains below come from one sample, sequenced in a study of T-cell reconstitution after alpha-beta-depleted transplantation in children. Using unique molecular identifiers, the investigators prepared the TCRbeta library. TCRdb passed the PCR reads through MiXCR, listing each CDR3 protein once. This table holds around 270,000 distinct CDR3 sequences, around a tenth found once. This specimen consisted of PBMCs, obtained before TCRalphabeta/CD19-depleted stem cell transplant. Every receptor here comes from a boy under two years old with acute myeloid leukemia, due to receive a stem cell transplant.

This clonotype was recorded many times. V gene TRBV6-5 combines with J gene TRBJ1-2, with TRBD1 matching 9 bases. Trimming removed 5 bases from V and 2 bases from J; junction bases left unmatched: 9. The V gene's germline CDR1 is MNHEY and CDR2 SVGAGI. The CDR3 has 16 residues. The CDR3 loop is CASSLDRGTGNYGYTF. The DNA for the CDR3 is TGTGCCAGCAGTCTCGACAGGGGGACAGGGAACTATGGCTACACCTTC.

This clonotype was seen at least ten times. V gene TRBV12-3 or TRBV12-4 combines with J gene TRBJ1-1; 9 bases fit TRBD1. V lost 6 bases and J lost 5; bases outside the gene matches: 7. The CDR3 consists of 14 residues. The CDR3 loop reads CASRAGTGMTEAFF. Written as DNA, the CDR3 is TGTGCCAGCAGAGCCGGGACAGGGATGACTGAAGCTTTCTTT.

This chain connects TRBV19 to TRBJ2-2; 7 nucleotides line up with TRBD1. The CDR3 runs 14 residues. V trimming: 9 bases; J trimming: 2 bases; junction bases outside the gene matches: 6. Germline V gene sequence: CDR1 LNHDA, CDR2 SQIVND (reference sequence). The CDR3 reads CASKGQLNTGELFF. CDR3 bases: TGTGCCAGCAAGGGACAGCTCAACACCGGGGAGCTGTTTTTT. The full variable domain, its missing parts supplied by reference TRBV19 and TRBJ2-2, is DGGITQSPKYLFRKEGQNVTLSCEQNLNHDAMYWYRQDPGQGLRLIYYSQIVNDFQKGDIAEGYSVSREKKESFPLTVTSAQKNPTAFYLCASKGQLNTGELFFGEGSRLTVL.

For this clonotype: A much larger clonotype is one base distant, so this may be a read error. This chain uses TRBV24-1 with TRBJ2-1; 10 nucleotides line up with TRBD1. This CDR3 contains 15 residues. Germline V gene data show CDR1 as KGHDR and CDR2 as SFDVKD. Trimming at V came to 2 bases and at J to 9 bases, leaving 6 bases not matched to a gene. CDR3 DNA: TGTGCCACCAGTGATTCCCGACAGGGGGCGGCTGAGCAGTTCTTC. Protein product: CATSDSRQGAAEQFF.

This clonotype came up a few times. The CDR3, as DNA: TGTGCCAGTAGTATAGGACTAGCGGGAGGGCCTAATGAGCAGTTCTTC. It codes for CASSIGLAGGPNEQFF. This sequence joins TRBV19 and TRBJ2-1, with 14 bases lining up with TRBD2. The CDR3 spans 16 residues. J gave up 7 bases and V 1 base, and 3 bases lay outside the gene matches. The V gene's germline CDR1 is LNHDA and CDR2 SQIVND (reference sequence).

This clonotype was observed at least ten times. V usage is TRBV28 and J usage is TRBJ1-3; D is ambiguous. CDR1 MDHEN and CDR2 SYDVKM come from the germline V gene. V lost 7 bases and J lost 0, with 13 bases in between. The CDR3 is made up of 15 amino acids. The CDR3 nucleotides read TGTGCCAGCACGGAGGGCGGATACTCTGGAAACACCATATATTTT. It translates to CASTEGGYSGNTIYF.

In this sample, this clonotype turned up a few times. This chain uses TRBV28 with TRBJ2-2; D call uncertain. This CDR3 comprises 18 residues. Germline CDR1 reads MDHEN; CDR2 reads SYDVKM. V lost 4 bases and J 3 bases, leaving 21 bases between the germline ends. CDR3 loop: CASSSIVDSRRYTGELFF. DNA of the CDR3: TGTGCCAGCAGTTCCATCGTTGACTCCCGACGTTACACCGGGGAGCTGTTTTTT.

This clonotype was found many times. A read error may produce the germline difference seen at one junction end. The chain employs TRBV28 and TRBJ1-2; D gene unclear. The CDR3 is 13 amino acids. Germline CDR1 reads MDHEN; CDR2 reads SYDVKM. The CDR3 nucleotides are TGTGCCAGCAGTTTCCGAGCAGGATATGGCTGGGCCTTC. Translating gives CASSFRAGYGWAF.

A note on this clonotype: Possible read error: a much larger clone is one base away. The DNA of the CDR3 is TGTGCCACCAGCAGAGTAAGTGGGACGAACGACGAGCAGTACTTC. It yields the protein CATSRVSGTNDEQYF. The chain couples TRBV15 to TRBJ2-7; D assignment may be TRBD1 or TRBD2 (5 bases each). Germline CDR1 is LNHNV and CDR2 is YYDKDF (reference sequence). The CDR3 sequence is 15 residues long. V was pared by 1 base and J by 5 bases, with 15 bases between.

This clonotype came up many times. V and J are TRBV20-1 and TRBJ1-5, with TRBD1 as a possible D gene (5 bases). Trimming removed 5 bases at V and 5 bases at J, with 10 bases between. This CDR3 has 12 amino acids. CDR1 is DFQATT, CDR2 SNEGSKA, per germline (reference sequence). The CDR3 spells CSAPQGDQPQHF. The CDR3 DNA is TGCAGTGCTCCGCAGGGAGATCAGCCCCAGCATTTT.

This clonotype came up many times. The rearrangement links TRBV28 to TRBJ2-3; TRBD1 or TRBD2 may be the D gene (5 bases each). The germline V gene has CDR1 MDHEN and CDR2 SYDVKM. V dropped 3 bases and J dropped 2 bases, with 12 bases sitting between them. The CDR3 sequence is 15 residues long. The CDR3 reads CASSFWDGLTDTQYF. CDR3 sequence (DNA): TGTGCCAGCAGTTTCTGGGACGGCCTCACAGATACGCAGTATTTT.

This clonotype has a count of ten or more. The chain uses TRBV11-3 and TRBJ2-1, with TRBD2 identical over 8 bases. The junction had 8 bases not matched to a gene; V was cut back by 6 bases and J by 13 bases. This CDR3 is built from 12 residues. In germline, CDR1 is SGHNT, CDR2 YENEEA. The CDR3 DNA reads TGTGCCAGCAGTTTCCACGGACTAGCCCAGTTCTTC. Translating gives CASSFHGLAQFF.

Turning to this clonotype: Being one base from a much bigger clone, this may be a read error. The chain carries TRBV12-3 or TRBV12-4 and TRBJ1-4, with 9 bases fitting TRBD1. The junction had 8 bases not matched to a gene; V was cut back by 5 bases and J by 7 bases. The CDR3 has 15 residues. CDR3 loop: CASSPNRGPSEKLFF. The CDR3 DNA sequence: TGTGCCAGCAGTCCAAACAGGGGGCCAAGTGAAAAACTGTTTTTT.

This clonotype was observed many times. The chain combines TRBV5-6 with TRBJ1-6; TRBD1 might be the D (6 bases). The germline CDR1 and CDR2 sequences are SGHDT and YYEEEE. The V end lost 5 bases, the J end lost 8 bases, and 17 bases lay between the germline ends. This CDR3 spans 15 amino acids. The DNA of the CDR3 is TGTGCCAGCAGATCCAGGGGAGAGGGGCATTCACCCCTCCACTTT. Amino acid sequence: CASRSRGEGHSPLHF.

This clonotype was recorded many times. The chain has TRBV12-3 or TRBV12-4 and TRBJ1-2; no firm D call. The CDR3 has 15 residues. Between the trimmed V and J ends, which lost 4 bases and 0 bases, there was a span of 12 bases. The CDR3 DNA follows: TGTGCCAGCAGTTCCTGGGGAAGATCTAACTATGGCTACACCTTC. It yields the protein CASSSWGRSNYGYTF.

The V gene is TRBV7-3, the J gene TRBJ2-3; 10 nucleotides align to TRBD2. The germline V gene has CDR1 SGHTA and CDR2 FQGTGA. This CDR3 has 17 residues. V gave up 2 bases and J gave up 3 bases; unmatched junction bases: 8. The CDR3 here is CASSLGPLAGRTDTQYF. DNA of the CDR3: TGTGCCAGCAGCTTAGGGCCACTAGCGGGAAGGACAGATACGCAGTATTTT.

This clonotype appeared many times. J is TRBJ2-1 and V is TRBV5-1; no definite D call. Between the trimmed V and J ends, which lost 2 bases and 9 bases, there was a span of 15 bases. Germline values: CDR1 SGHRS, CDR2 YFSETQ. This CDR3 comprises 14 residues. The CDR3 DNA is TGCGCCAGCAGCTTAACCTCCCTTGCAGGTGAGCAGTTCTTC. Amino acid sequence: CASSLTSLAGEQFF.